This TCR beta chain was sequenced for a study of blood T cells in healthy people across ages (dated by TCRdb to about 2015). Regarding the study in general: In model experiments, roughly one uniquely barcoded TCR beta cDNA molecule per two T cells was captured by template switching. To track age-related changes in TCR beta repertoire diversity, the study relied on deep sequencing normalized with unique cDNA molecular identifiers. The donors were divided into four age groups: young (average around 17 years), middle-aged (around 37), aged (approximately 64) and long-lived (approximately 74). To avoid experimental bias, donors of different ages were distributed randomly across sequencing lanes. The study analyzed two additional independent replicas of 1 million unique cDNA reads from the same blood draw for two donors, one aged 18 to 29 and one aged 80 or older.

The receptor library was made with 5' RACE. The sample was run on an Illumina HiSeq 2500. A second PCR of about 7 to 12 cycles was run with a J-beta primer mix and a sample-barcoded 5' primer. A template-switch 5' adaptor carrying 12 random nucleotides introduced a unique molecular identifier onto each TCR beta cDNA molecule. Each sample yielded at least 2.5 million CDR3-containing paired-end reads. First-strand cDNA was synthesized from all RNA with the Mint cDNA synthesis kit, primed by a TRBC-specific oligonucleotide. All cDNA was treated with uracil-DNA glycosylase and then went through a first 18-cycle PCR with the universal primers M1SS and BC2_uni_R. Under the source paper's analysis protocol: Normalization of each sample was performed by random selection of 1 million high-quality reads, each carrying a distinct molecular identifier. Instead of being binned into consensus sequences, reads with shared molecular identifiers were discarded. MiTCR, run with a Q25 quality threshold and the strictest error-elimination algorithm, handled CDR3 identification, clonotype clustering and error correction. A nonparametric unseen species model using Euler transformation provided a lower-bound estimate of total TCR beta diversity. TCRdb took the public reads, trimmed them with fastp at Q25, ran MiXCR for clone calling and kept in-frame beta chains. Each entry is one CDR3 protein sequence, shown with its most common DNA and genes. The V and J calls were not made by the authors but by TCRdb's processing. The sample table lists around 940,000 distinct CDR3 sequences, about 53% of them with a count of one. The ten top clones hold about a fifth of the sample.

CDR3 length: 13 amino acids, cysteine to phenylalanine. Of all the DNA, just the CDR3 is kept, 39 bases in frame from base 1. The germline V gene yields SQVTM for CDR1 and ANQGSEA for CDR2. Germline trimming amounts to 6 bases on V and 9 bases on J, with 10 as the count of junction bases outside the gene matches. The donors were roughly 39 Caucasian individuals from Russia, aged 6 to 90 years, who were systemically healthy. Each donor gave ten milliliters of peripheral blood, drawn into EDTA-treated Vacutainer tubes. PBMCs were isolated by Ficoll-Paque density-gradient centrifugation, with at least 6.5 million obtained per sample. Trizol reagent was used to extract total RNA from PBMCs, with at least 6 micrograms per sample. For every donor, flow cytometry on a PBMC aliquot measured the percentage of naive CD45RAhigh/CD27high T cells. This clonotype was seen more than once but under ten times. Its antigen is currently not known. The input lacks base qualities; no much larger clone sits a single base away.

General conclusions and limits of the study: Observed TCR beta diversity per million T cells fell roughly linearly with age, and a significant reduction was already apparent by age around 40. A strong correlation was found between observed TCR beta diversity and the percentage of naive T cells measured by flow cytometry. Total diversity estimates from one million sequenced T cells were considered lower bounds and underestimates. Conclusive comparison of naive and antigen-experienced compartments was prevented by the profiling of bulk unsorted PBMCs. Donor CMV infection status was unknown, potentially confounding age-related changes in expanded clonotypes. Compared with the aged group, the long-lived group had more naive CD4+ T cells, fewer expanded clones and increased TCR diversity, suggesting age selection.

The sequencing input was blood. The V gene is TRBV29-1 and the J gene is TRBJ2-1; 8 central nucleotides agree with TRBD1. This TCR derives from an older woman in good health. Here is the DNA: TGCAGCGTCTCTAGGACCGGACAGGGTGAGCAGTTCTTC. Its translation reads: CSVSRTGQGEQFF.